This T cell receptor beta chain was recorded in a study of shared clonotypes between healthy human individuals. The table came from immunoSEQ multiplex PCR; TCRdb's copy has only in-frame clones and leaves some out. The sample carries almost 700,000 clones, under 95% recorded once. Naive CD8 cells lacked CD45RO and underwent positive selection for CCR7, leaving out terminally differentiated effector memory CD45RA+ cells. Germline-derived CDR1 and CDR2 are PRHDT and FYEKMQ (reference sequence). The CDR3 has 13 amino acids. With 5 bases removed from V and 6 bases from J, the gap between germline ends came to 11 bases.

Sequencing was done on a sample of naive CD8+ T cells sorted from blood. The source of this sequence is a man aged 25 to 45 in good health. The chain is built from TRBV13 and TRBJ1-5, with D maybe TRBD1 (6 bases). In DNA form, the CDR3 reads TGTGCCAGCAGCGCGGGGGGCAGTCAGCCCCAGCATTTT. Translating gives CASSAGGSQPQHF.